The 20 T cell receptor beta chains reported below all come from one sample, sequenced in a study of shared clonotypes between healthy human individuals. Sequencing was performed with immunoSEQ multiplex PCR; in TCRdb, only in-frame clones are kept and a portion is missing. The table includes about 980,000 clones, roughly 72% detected once. Sequencing was carried out using memory CD4+ T cells sorted from blood. The subset here: CD45RA-negative fraction. All receptors derive from a man between 18 and 29 years old in good health.

This clone was recorded a few times. The V gene is TRBV29-1, the J gene TRBJ1-5; D gene unclear. CDR3 length: 13 amino acids. Trimming took 5 bases from V and 6 from J, leaving 14 bases between them. Germline-derived CDR1 and CDR2 are SQVTM and ANQGSEA. CDR3 in amino acids: CSVSERLGQPQHF. As DNA, the CDR3 is TGCAGCGTTTCCGAAAGGTTGGGTCAGCCCCAGCATTTT.

This clone appeared a single time. This chain uses TRBV5-1 with TRBJ1-5; no firm D call. The V gene's germline CDR1 is SGHRS and CDR2 YFSETQ. V lost 0 bases to trimming and J lost 0 bases, with 7 bases between them. The CDR3 has 15 amino acids. The chain's CDR3 is CASSLGQNSNQPQHF. The CDR3 DNA is TGCGCCAGCAGCTTGGGGCAGAATAGCAATCAGCCCCAGCATTTT.

The chain has TRBV7-9 and TRBJ2-3, with 11 bases identical to TRBD2. V gave up 4 bases and J gave up 2 bases; unmatched junction bases: 8. Germline CDR1 is SEHNR and CDR2 is FQNEAQ (reference sequence). The CDR3 consists of 17 residues. The CDR3 protein is CASSSSGGQQSTDTQYF. CDR3 nucleotide sequence: TGTGCCAGCAGCTCTAGCGGGGGGCAACAATCCACAGATACGCAGTATTTT.

The chain employs TRBV18 and TRBJ1-6; D call uncertain. The CDR3 loop spans 14 amino acids. CDR1 and CDR2 from the germline V gene are KGHSH and LQKENI. V lost 3 bases, J lost 7 bases, and 10 bases lay in between. CDR3 nucleotides: TGTGCCAGCTCACCGCCCGGGTTCAATTCACCCCTCCACTTT. Its translation: CASSPPGFNSPLHF.

On this clone: Within the sample, other DNA sequences also encode this same CDR3. The chain joins TRBV11-2 to TRBJ2-3; 7 nucleotides match TRBD2. The CDR3 contains 15 residues. Looked up from germline, CDR1 is SGHAT and CDR2 is FQNNGV. V shed 0 bases and J 0 bases; nucleotides not matched to a gene: 0. For the CDR3, the DNA is TGTGCCAGCAGCTTAGACGGGGGGAGCACAGATACGCAGTATTTT. The encoded protein is CASSLDGGSTDTQYF.

For this clone: This sample includes further DNA sequences coding for the same CDR3. The genes are TRBV5-4 and TRBJ1-1; 8 positions agree with TRBD1. This CDR3 is built from 13 residues. Germline CDR1 SGHNT, CDR2 YYREEE (reference sequence). Trimming at V came to 2 bases and at J to 5 bases, leaving 2 bases not matched to a gene. Here the CDR3 DNA reads TGTGCCAGCAGCTTTGACAGGGGTACTGAAGCTTTCTTT. It is translated as CASSFDRGTEAFF.

This sequence joins TRBV27 and TRBJ2-3, with 8 bases aligning to TRBD2. Germline CDR1 is MNHEY and CDR2 is SMNVEV (reference sequence). This CDR3 is 15 amino acids long. Trimming cost V 3 bases and J 2 bases; bases outside gene matches: 4. Written as DNA, the CDR3 is TGTGCCAGCAGTTTGGGCGGGAGGTACACAGATACGCAGTATTTT. The encoded protein is CASSLGGRYTDTQYF.

The chain uses TRBV27 and TRBJ2-5; the D gene is possibly TRBD1 (6 bases). In germline, CDR1 is MNHEY, CDR2 SMNVEV (reference sequence). The V gene lost 2 bases and the J gene lost 2 bases, with 21 bases spanning the gap. The CDR3 length is 18 residues. For the CDR3, the DNA is TGTGCCAGCAGTTTAAACTCTCGGGCAGGGGCAATTCAAGAGACCCAGTACTTC. Amino acids: CASSLNSRAGAIQETQYF.

The CDR3 DNA follows: TGTGCCAGCAAGCGGGAAAGCTCTGGAAACACCATATATTTT. It is translated as CASKRESSGNTIYF. The chain employs TRBV6-1 and TRBJ1-3; no clear D. V lost 7 bases, J lost 0 bases, and 10 bases lay in between. CDR1 is MNHNS and CDR2 is SASEGT in the germline V gene. The CDR3 has 14 amino acids.

V usage is TRBV30 and J usage is TRBJ2-7, with unresolved D. Deletions cut 3 bases from V and 5 bases from J, with 14 bases between. Germline V gene sequence: CDR1 GTSNPN, CDR2 SVGIG (reference sequence). The CDR3 has 13 amino acids. The CDR3 bases are TGTGCCTGGAGATGGCCTGGTCGAGACGAGCAGTACTTC. Protein product: CAWRWPGRDEQYF.

The rearrangement links TRBV5-3 to TRBJ2-2; tentatively, D is TRBD2 (5 bases). TRBV5-3 is classed as an ORF, of uncertain function. The CDR3 runs to 19 residues. The V end lost 1 base, the J end lost 1 base, and 20 bases lay between the germline ends. The CDR3 region has the DNA TGTGCCAGAAGCTTGTATGTCGAAAAGCGGAGAGAGAACACCGGGGAGCTGTTTTTT. Translating it yields CARSLYVEKRRENTGELFF.

V gene TRBV2 combines with J gene TRBJ1-2; D unclear. This CDR3 has 11 amino acids. The germline V and J ends were trimmed by 3 bases and 6 bases, with 5 bases remaining between them. The germline gives CDR1 SNHLY, CDR2 FYNNEI. The CDR3 is CASSDNNGYTF. The DNA for the CDR3 is TGTGCCAGCAGTGACAACAATGGCTACACCTTC. Using reference TRBV2 and TRBJ1-2 for the parts outside the CDR3, the full variable domain is EPEVTQTPSHQVTQMGQEVILRCVPISNHLYFYWYRQILGQKVEFLVSFYNNEISEKSEIFDDQFSVERPDGSNFTLKIRSTKLEDSAMYFCASSDNNGYTFGSGTRLTVV.

The rearrangement joins TRBV5-4 to TRBJ2-2; TRBD2 is a possible D gene (5 bases). The ends were cut back, 4 bases at V and 4 bases at J, with 11 bases in the middle. This CDR3 contains 14 residues. In germline, CDR1 is SGHNT, CDR2 YYREEE (reference sequence). For the CDR3, the DNA is TGTGCCAGCAGCCCGTGGGCGGGCACCGGGGAGCTGTTTTTT. Its translation is CASSPWAGTGELFF.

This clone was recorded once. The chain employs TRBV28 and TRBJ2-5; TRBD2 might be the D (6 bases). The V gene lost 4 bases and the J gene lost 2 bases, with 14 bases spanning the gap. Germline V lookup: CDR1 MDHEN, CDR2 SYDVKM. The CDR3 is 15 amino acids. CDR3 sequence (DNA): TGTGCCAGCAGTTCCCCGGGGACTCCTCAAGAGACCCAGTACTTC. It codes for CASSSPGTPQETQYF.

There are a few counts of this clone. V gene TRBV9 combines with J gene TRBJ1-6; 9 bases fit TRBD1. The germline CDR1 and CDR2 sequences are SGDLS and YYNGEE. J gave up 5 bases and V 4 bases, and 1 base lay outside the gene matches. The CDR3 has 14 residues. CDR3 loop: CASSRTGDNSPLHF. CDR3 DNA: TGTGCCAGCAGCCGGACAGGGGATAATTCACCCCTCCACTTT.

The rearrangement uses TRBV23-1 and TRBJ2-7, with 12 positions matching TRBD1. TRBV23-1 is classed as an ORF, of uncertain function. CDR3 length equals 17 residues. The junction had 5 bases not matched to a gene; V was cut back by 2 bases and J by 0 bases. CDR3 in amino acids: CASSQNRDRGLSYEQYF. Here the CDR3 DNA reads TGCGCCAGCAGTCAAAATCGGGACAGGGGGCTCTCCTACGAGCAGTACTTC.

For this clone: One end of the junction is discordant with germline, which a read error may explain. The chain uses TRBV18 and TRBJ2-3; 10 bases agree with TRBD2. The CDR3 is 16 residues long. The germline V gene has CDR1 KGHSH and CDR2 LQKENI. CDR3 sequence (DNA): TGTGCCAGCGCACCCACTAGCGGGACTAGCACAGATACGCAGTATTTT. It yields the protein CASAPTSGTSTDTQYF.

This chain uses TRBV7-9 with TRBJ2-5; maybe TRBD1 (6 bases). Germline V lookup: CDR1 SEHNR, CDR2 FQNEAQ (reference sequence). CDR3 length: 14 residues. The V gene lost 4 bases and the J gene lost 5 bases, with 14 bases spanning the gap. The CDR3 DNA follows: TGTGCCAGCAGCTCCTGGACAGTTCGGGAGACCCAGTACTTC. Translating it yields CASSSWTVRETQYF.

The chain joins TRBV18 to TRBJ1-5, with 7 bases that match TRBD1. Trimming removed 2 bases from V and 4 bases from J; junction bases left unmatched: 5. The CDR3 extends over 15 amino acids. Germline CDR1 and CDR2: KGHSH and LQKENI. CDR3 region: CASSPRDSPNQPQHF. The DNA of the CDR3 is TGTGCCAGCTCACCAAGGGACAGCCCTAATCAGCCCCAGCATTTT.

As concerns this clone: At one end, the junction sequence differs from germline, possibly due to a read error. The genes are TRBV7-7 and TRBJ2-2; unclear D gene. Germline V gives CDR1 SSHAT, CDR2 FNYEAQ (reference sequence). The CDR3 runs to 14 residues. The CDR3 DNA sequence: TGTGCTAGCACCCCGAACCTGAACACCGGGGAGCTGTTTTTT. Translated, it gives CASTPNLNTGELFF.